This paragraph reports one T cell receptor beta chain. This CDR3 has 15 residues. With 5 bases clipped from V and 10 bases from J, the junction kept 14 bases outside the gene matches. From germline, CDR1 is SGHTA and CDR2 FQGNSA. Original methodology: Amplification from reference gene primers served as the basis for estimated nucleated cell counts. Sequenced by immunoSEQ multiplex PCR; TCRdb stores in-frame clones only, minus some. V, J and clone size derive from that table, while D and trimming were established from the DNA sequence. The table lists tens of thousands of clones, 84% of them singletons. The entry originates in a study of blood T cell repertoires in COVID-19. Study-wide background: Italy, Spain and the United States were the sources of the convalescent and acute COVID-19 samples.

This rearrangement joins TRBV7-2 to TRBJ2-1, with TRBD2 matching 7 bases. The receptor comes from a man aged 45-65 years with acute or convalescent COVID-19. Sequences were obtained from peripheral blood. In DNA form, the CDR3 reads TGTGCCAGCAGCCCGACCGGGGGGACGCGGGTCGAGCAGTTCTTC. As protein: CASSPTGGTRVEQFF.